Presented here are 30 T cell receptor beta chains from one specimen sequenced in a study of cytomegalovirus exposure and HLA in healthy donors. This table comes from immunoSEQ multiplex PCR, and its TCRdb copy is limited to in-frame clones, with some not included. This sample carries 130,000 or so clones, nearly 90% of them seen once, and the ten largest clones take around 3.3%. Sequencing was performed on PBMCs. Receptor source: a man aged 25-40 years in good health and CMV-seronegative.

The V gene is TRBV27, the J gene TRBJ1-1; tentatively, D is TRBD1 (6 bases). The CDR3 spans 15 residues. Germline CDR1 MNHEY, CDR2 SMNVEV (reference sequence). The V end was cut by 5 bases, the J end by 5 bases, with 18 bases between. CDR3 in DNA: TGTGCCAGCAGTCTACAGGGTAGCCTGGAAACTGAAGCTTTCTTT. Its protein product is CASSLQGSLETEAFF.

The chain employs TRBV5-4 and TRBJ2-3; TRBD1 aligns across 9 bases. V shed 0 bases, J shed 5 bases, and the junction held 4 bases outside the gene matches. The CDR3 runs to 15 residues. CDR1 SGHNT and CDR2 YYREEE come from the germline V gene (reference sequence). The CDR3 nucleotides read TGTGCCAGCAGCTTGGACAGGGGGCTGGAAGATACGCAGTATTTT. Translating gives CASSLDRGLEDTQYF.

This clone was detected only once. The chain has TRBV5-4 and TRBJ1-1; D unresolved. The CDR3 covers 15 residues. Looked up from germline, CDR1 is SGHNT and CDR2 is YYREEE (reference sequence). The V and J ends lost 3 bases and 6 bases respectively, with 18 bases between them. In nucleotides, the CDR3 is TGTGCCAGCAGCTCGATTGGCGGCCCGCCCCCTGAAGCTTTCTTT. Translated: CASSSIGGPPPEAFF.

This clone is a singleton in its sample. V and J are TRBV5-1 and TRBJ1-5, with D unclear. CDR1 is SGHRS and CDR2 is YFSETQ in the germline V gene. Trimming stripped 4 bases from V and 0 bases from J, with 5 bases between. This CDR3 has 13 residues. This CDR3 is CASSRDSNQPQHF. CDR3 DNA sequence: TGCGCCAGCAGCCGGGATAGCAATCAGCCCCAGCATTTT.

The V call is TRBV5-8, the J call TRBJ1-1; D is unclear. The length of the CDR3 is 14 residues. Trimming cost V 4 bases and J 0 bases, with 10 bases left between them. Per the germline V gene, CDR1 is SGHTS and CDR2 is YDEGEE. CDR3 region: CASSRTFMNTEAFF. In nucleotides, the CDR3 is TGTGCCAGCAGCCGGACTTTCATGAACACTGAAGCTTTCTTT.

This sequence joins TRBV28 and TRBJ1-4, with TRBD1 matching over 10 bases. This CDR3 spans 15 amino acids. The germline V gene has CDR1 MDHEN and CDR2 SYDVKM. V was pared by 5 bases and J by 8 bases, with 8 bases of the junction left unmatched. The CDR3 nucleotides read TGTGCCAGCAGTGACCCCCCGGGACAGGGGGAAAAACTGTTTTTT. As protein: CASSDPPGQGEKLFF.

CDR3 coding DNA: TGTGCCAGCAGCTTAGGGACACTGGATGTAACTTTCTTT. Its protein is CASSLGTLDVTFF. The chain has TRBV7-9 and TRBJ1-1, with D tentatively TRBD1 (5 bases). The CDR3 runs to 13 residues. With 1 base removed from V and 12 bases from J, the gap between germline ends came to 15 bases. Per germline, CDR1 SEHNR and CDR2 FQNEAQ (reference sequence).

CDR3 in DNA: TGTGCCAGTAGTATAACACAGAAGTACCAAGAGACCCAGTACTTC. Its translation: CASSITQKYQETQYF. The chain carries TRBV19 and TRBJ2-5; D unresolved. Germline V gives CDR1 LNHDA, CDR2 SQIVND (reference sequence). The CDR3 has 15 amino acids. Trimming left V 2 bases short and J 0 bases short, with 10 bases between.

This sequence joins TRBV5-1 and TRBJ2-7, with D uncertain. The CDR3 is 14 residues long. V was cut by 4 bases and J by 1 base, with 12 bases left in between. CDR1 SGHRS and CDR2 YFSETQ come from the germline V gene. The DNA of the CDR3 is TGCGCCAGCAGCCCCACTGGTCGGTCCTACGAGCAGTACTTC. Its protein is CASSPTGRSYEQYF. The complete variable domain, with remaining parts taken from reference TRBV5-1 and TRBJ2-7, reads KAGVTQTPRYLIKTRGQQVTLSCSPISGHRSVSWYQQTPGQGLQFLFEYFSETQRNKGNFPGRFSGRQFSNSRSEMNVSTLELGDSALYLCASSPTGRSYEQYFGPGTRLTVT.

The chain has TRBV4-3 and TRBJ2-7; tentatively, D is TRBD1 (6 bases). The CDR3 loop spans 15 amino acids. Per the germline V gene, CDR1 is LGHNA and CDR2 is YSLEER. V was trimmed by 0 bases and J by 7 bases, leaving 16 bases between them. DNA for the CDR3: TGCGCCAGCAGCCAAGACCCGACAGGCCCCTGGGAGCAGTACTTC. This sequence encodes CASSQDPTGPWEQYF.

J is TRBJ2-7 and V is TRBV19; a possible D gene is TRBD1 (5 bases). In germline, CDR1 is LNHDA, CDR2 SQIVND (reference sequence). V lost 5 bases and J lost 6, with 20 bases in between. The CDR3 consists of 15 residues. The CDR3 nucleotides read TGTGCCAGTAGTGCCAGGGAATTCGGTTCCCGCGAGCAGTACTTC. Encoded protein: CASSAREFGSREQYF.

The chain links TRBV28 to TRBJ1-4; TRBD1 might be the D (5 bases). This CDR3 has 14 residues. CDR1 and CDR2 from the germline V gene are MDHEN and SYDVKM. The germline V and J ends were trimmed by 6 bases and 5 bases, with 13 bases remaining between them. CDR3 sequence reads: CASSSTESNEKLFF. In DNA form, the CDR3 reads TGTGCCAGCAGCTCGACAGAATCGAATGAAAAACTGTTTTTT.

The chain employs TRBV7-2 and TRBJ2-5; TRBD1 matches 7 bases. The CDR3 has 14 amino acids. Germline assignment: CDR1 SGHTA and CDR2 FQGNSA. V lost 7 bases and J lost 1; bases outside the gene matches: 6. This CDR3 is CASILGGSQETQYF. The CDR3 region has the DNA TGTGCCAGCATCCTAGGGGGCAGCCAAGAGACCCAGTACTTC.

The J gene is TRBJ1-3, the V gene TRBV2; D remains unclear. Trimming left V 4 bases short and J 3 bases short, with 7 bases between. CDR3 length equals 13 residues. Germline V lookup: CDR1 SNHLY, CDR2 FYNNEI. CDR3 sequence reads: CASSVYGGNTIYF. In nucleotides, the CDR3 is TGTGCCAGCAGTGTATACGGTGGAAACACCATATATTTT.

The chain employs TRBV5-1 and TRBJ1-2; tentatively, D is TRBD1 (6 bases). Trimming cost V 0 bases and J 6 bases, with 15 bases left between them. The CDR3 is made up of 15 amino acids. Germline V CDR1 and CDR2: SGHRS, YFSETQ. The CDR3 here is CASSLEPRGPHGYTF. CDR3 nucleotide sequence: TGCGCCAGCAGCTTGGAACCCAGGGGCCCCCATGGCTACACCTTC.

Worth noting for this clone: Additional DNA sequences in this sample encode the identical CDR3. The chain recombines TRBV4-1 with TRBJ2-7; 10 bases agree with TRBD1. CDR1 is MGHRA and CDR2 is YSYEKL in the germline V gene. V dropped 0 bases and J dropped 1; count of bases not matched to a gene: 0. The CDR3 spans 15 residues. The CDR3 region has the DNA TGCGCCAGCAGCCAAGAGGACAGGGGGTCCTACGAGCAGTACTTC. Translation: CASSQEDRGSYEQYF.

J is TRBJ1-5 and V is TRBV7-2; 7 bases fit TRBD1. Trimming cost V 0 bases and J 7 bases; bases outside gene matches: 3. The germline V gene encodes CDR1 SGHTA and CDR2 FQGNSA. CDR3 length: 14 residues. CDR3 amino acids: CASSLATGSQPQHF. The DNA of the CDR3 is TGTGCCAGCAGCTTAGCGACAGGGTCCCAGCCCCAGCATTTT.

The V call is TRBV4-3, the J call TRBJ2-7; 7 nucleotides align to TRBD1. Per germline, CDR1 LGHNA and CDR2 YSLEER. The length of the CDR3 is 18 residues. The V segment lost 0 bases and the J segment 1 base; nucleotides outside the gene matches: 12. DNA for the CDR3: TGCGCCAGCAGCCAAGATCTTTCTGGACAGGAACTATCCTACGAGCAGTACTTC. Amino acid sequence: CASSQDLSGQELSYEQYF.

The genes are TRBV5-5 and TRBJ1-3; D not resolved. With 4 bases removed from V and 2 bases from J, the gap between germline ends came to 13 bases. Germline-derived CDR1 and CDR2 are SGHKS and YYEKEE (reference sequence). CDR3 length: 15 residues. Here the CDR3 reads CASSTTRAPGNTIYF. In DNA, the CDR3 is TGTGCCAGCAGCACCACCCGAGCACCTGGAAACACCATATATTTT.

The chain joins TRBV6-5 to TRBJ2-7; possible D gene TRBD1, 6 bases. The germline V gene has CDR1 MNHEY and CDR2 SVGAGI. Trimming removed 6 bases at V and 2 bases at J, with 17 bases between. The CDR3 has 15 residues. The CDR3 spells CASSRKGVDTYEQYF. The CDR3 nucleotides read TGTGCCAGCAGCCGCAAGGGGGTAGATACCTACGAGCAGTACTTC.

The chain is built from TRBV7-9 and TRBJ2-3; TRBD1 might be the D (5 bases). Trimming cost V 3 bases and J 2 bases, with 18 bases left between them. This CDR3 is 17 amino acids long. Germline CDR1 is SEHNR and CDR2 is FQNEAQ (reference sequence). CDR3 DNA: TGTGCCAGCAGCTTTTCGGGCCGTCTGGGGCCCACAGATACGCAGTATTTT. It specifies CASSFSGRLGPTDTQYF.

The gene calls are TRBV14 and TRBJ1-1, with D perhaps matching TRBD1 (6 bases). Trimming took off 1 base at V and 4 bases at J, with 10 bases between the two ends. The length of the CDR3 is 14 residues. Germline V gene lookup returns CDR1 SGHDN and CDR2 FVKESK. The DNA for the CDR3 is TGTGCCAGCAGCCAAGTGACAGGACGCACTGAAGCTTTCTTT. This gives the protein CASSQVTGRTEAFF.

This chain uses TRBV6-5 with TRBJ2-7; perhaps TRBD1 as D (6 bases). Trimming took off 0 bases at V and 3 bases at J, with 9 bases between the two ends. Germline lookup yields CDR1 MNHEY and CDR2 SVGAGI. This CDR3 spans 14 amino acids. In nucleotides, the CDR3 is TGTGCCAGCAGTTACTCACAGGGATTCTACGAGCAGTACTTC. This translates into CASSYSQGFYEQYF.

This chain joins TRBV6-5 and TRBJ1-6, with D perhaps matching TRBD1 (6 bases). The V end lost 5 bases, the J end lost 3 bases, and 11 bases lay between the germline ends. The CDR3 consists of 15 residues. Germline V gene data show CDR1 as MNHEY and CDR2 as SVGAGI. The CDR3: CASSKRTDYNSPLHF. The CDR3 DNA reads TGTGCCAGCAGTAAGAGGACAGACTATAATTCACCCCTCCACTTT.

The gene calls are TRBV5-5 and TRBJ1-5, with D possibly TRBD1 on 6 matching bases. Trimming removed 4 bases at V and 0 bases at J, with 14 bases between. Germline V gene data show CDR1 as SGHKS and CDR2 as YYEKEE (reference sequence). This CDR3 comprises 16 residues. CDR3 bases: TGTGCCAGCAGCCCCTGGGGGCAGGGTAGCAATCAGCCCCAGCATTTT. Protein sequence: CASSPWGQGSNQPQHF. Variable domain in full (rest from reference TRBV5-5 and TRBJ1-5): DAGVTQSPTHLIKTRGQQVTLRCSPISGHKSVSWYQQVLGQGPQFIFQYYEKEERGRGNFPDRFSARQFPNYSSELNVNALLLGDSALYLCASSPWGQGSNQPQHFGDGTRLSIL.

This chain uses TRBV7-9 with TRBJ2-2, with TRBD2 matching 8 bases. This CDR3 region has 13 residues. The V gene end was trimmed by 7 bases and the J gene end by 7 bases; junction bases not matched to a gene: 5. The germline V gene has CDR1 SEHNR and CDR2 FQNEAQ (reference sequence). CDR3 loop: CASIPRGDGELFF. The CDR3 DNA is TGTGCCAGCATCCCGCGGGGGGACGGGGAGCTGTTTTTT.

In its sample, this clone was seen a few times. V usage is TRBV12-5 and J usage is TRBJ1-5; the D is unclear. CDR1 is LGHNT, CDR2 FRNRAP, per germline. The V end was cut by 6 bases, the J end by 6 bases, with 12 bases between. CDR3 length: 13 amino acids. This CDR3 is CASGLGGGQPQHF. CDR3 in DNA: TGTGCTAGTGGCCTTGGAGGTGGTCAGCCCCAGCATTTT.

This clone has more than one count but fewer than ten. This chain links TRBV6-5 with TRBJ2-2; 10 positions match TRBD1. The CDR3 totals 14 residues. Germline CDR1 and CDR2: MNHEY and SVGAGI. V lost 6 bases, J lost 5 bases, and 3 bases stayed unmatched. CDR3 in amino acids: CASSRDRGTGELFF. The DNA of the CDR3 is TGTGCCAGCAGCCGGGACAGGGGAACCGGGGAGCTGTTTTTT.

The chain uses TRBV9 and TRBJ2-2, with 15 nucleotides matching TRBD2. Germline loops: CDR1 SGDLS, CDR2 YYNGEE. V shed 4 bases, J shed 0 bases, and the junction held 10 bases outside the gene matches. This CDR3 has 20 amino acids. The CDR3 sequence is CASSSIPGTSGGSNTGELFF. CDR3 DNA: TGTGCCAGCAGCTCAATCCCCGGGACTAGCGGGGGGTCGAACACCGGGGAGCTGTTTTTT. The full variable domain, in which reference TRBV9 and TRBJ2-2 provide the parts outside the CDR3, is DSGVTQTPKHLITATGQRVTLRCSPRSGDLSVYWYQQSLDQGLQFLIQYYNGEERAKGNILERFSAQQFPDLHSELNLSSLELGDSALYFCASSSIPGTSGGSNTGELFFGEGSRLTVL.

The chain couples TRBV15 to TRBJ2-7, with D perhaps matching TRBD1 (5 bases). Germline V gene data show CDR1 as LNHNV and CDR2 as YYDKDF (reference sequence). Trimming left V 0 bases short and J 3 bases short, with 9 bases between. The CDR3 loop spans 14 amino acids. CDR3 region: CATSRDWGLYEQYF. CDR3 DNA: TGTGCCACCAGCAGAGATTGGGGCCTCTACGAGCAGTACTTC.